This TCR beta chain was retrieved from a study of shared clonotypes between healthy human individuals. Study-wide results and caveats: In contrast to clonotypes shared by all four donors, non-shared clonotypes had lower generation probabilities.

Clones were sequenced by immunoSEQ multiplex PCR, and TCRdb holds only the in-frame ones, with some missing. There are roughly 2.5 million clones in the sample; around 90% occur only once, and around 0.14% lies in the top ten. On this clone: The antigen is unknown. Within the sample, other DNA sequences also encode this same CDR3.

The CDR3 runs to 14 residues. Trimming stripped 1 base from V and 1 base from J, with 7 bases between. CDR1 and CDR2 from the germline V gene are SEHNR and FQNEAQ (reference sequence). Donors had no recently reported acute infections or vaccinations and were HIV-negative. Caucasian adults living in Nashville, Tennessee, provided all samples. The receptor's source is a young man in good health. The chain links TRBV7-9 to TRBJ1-2; D gene ambiguous. Sequenced material: naive CD4+ T cells sorted from blood. Subset in this sample: CD45RA+ positively selected. The chain's CDR3 is CASSLGQNNYGYTF. The CDR3 bases are TGTGCCAGCAGCTTAGGTCAGAATAACTATGGCTACACCTTC.